The entry below describes one TCR beta chain. This sample was taken from a study of blood T cell repertoires in COVID-19. Study-wide context: Sources were T cells, B-cell-depleted T cells, or PBMCs; the material itself was cDNA or gDNA.

This CDR3 has 14 residues. In germline, CDR1 is KGHSH, CDR2 LQKENI. V was trimmed by 0 bases and J by 4 bases, leaving 7 bases between them. How the authors handled the data: Amplification of reference gene primers was used by the study to estimate nucleated cell counts. Measured with immunoSEQ multiplex PCR; TCRdb has only the in-frame clones, and not every one. The DNA was the basis for D and trimming; V, J and clone size are from that table. Among around 240,000 clones, 65% to 90% were seen once, and the ten largest hold roughly 7%. The clonotype was recovered from a woman aged 45-59 years with acute or convalescent COVID-19. The material sequenced was peripheral blood. V is TRBV18 and J is TRBJ1-3; tentative D call: TRBD1 (5 bases). CDR3 sequence (DNA): TGTGCCAGCTCACCACCGCGGACAGGAAACACCATATATTTT. Its translation is CASSPPRTGNTIYF.